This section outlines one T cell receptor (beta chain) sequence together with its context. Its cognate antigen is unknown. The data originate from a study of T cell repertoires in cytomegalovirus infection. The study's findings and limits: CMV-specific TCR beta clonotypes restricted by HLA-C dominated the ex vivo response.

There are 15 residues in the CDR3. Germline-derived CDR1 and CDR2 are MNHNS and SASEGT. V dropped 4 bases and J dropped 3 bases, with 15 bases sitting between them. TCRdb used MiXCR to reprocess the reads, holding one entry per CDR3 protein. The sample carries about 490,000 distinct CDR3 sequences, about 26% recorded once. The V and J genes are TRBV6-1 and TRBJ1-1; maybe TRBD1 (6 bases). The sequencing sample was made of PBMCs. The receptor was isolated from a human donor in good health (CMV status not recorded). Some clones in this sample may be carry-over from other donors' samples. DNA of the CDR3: TGTGCCAGCAGTGTATCCCGGGGGCCGGACACTGAAGCTTTCTTT. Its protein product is CASSVSRGPDTEAFF.